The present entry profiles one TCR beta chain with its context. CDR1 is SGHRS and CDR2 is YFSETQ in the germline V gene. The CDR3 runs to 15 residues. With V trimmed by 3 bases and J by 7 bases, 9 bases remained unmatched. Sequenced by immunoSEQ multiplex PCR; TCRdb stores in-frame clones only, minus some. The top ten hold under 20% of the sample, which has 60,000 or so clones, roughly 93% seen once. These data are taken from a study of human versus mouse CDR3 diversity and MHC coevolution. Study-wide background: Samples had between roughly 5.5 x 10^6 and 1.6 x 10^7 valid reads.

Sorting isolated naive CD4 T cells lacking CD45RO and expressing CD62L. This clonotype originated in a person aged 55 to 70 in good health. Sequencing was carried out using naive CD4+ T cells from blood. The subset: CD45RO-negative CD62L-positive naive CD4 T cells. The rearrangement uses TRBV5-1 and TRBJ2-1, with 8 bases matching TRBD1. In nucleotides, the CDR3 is TGCGCCAGCAGCTCGGGACAGGCGGGGAGGAATGAGCAGTTCTTC. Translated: CASSSGQAGRNEQFF.